Following are 5 T cell receptor beta chains from one sample sequenced in a study of regulatory T cells in long-lasting Graves disease. The time point here: newly diagnosed GD, antithyroid drugs for less than 3 months. Making the TCR library involved RNA that had been extracted from PBMCs. Combining iRepertoire HTBI primers with Arm-PCR of CDR3 regions, the authors built TCR beta libraries. Using its own MiXCR run on the multiplex PCR reads, TCRdb lists one record per CDR3 protein. Among roughly 500,000 distinct CDR3 sequences listed, around 11% were seen once. The sample was also linked to a second study, of T cells in Graves' hyperthyroidism and ophthalmopathy.

This material consisted of peripheral blood mononuclear cells (PBMCs), taken at new diagnosis, from a patient treated with antithyroid drugs. The origin of the receptors is a woman under 40 with Graves disease.

In its sample, this clonotype was seen a few times. The chain combines TRBV20-1 with TRBJ2-7; no reliable D call. V shed 3 bases and J shed 4 bases, with 10 bases lying between them. Looked up from germline, CDR1 is DFQATT and CDR2 is SNEGSKA (reference sequence). This CDR3 is built from 12 residues. CDR3 sequence: CSASKLGYEQYF. CDR3 nucleotide sequence: TGCAGTGCTAGTAAGTTGGGATACGAGCAGTACTTC.

This clonotype has ten or more counts. The chain links TRBV28 to TRBJ1-1; 7 nucleotides match TRBD1. J lost 4 bases, V lost 6 bases, and 8 bases had no gene match. CDR1 and CDR2 from the germline V gene are MDHEN and SYDVKM. This CDR3 is built from 14 residues. The CDR3 nucleotides are TGTGCCAGCAGACTTCACAGGGGCCCCACTGAAGCTTTCTTT. Translating gives CASRLHRGPTEAFF.

The chain couples TRBV2 to TRBJ1-1, with TRBD1 matching 7 bases. Germline CDR1 is SNHLY and CDR2 is FYNNEI. Trimming removed 7 bases from V and 4 bases from J; junction bases left unmatched: 6. This CDR3 is 13 amino acids long. CDR3 sequence reads: CASNVQGGTEAFF. The CDR3 DNA is TGTGCCAGCAACGTCCAGGGGGGCACTGAAGCTTTCTTT.

The chain recombines TRBV19 with TRBJ1-2, with D possibly being TRBD1 (6 bases). The CDR3 consists of 15 residues. The V and J ends lost 5 bases and 4 bases respectively, with 17 bases between them. The germline V gene has CDR1 LNHDA and CDR2 SQIVND (reference sequence). The DNA for the CDR3 is TGTGCCAGTAGTCCACGGACAGCCGCCGGCTATGGCTACACCTTC. It translates to CASSPRTAAGYGYTF.

This clonotype was counted many times. The gene calls are TRBV30 and TRBJ1-6, with TRBD1 identical over 9 bases. Germline V gene data show CDR1 as GTSNPN and CDR2 as SVGIG (reference sequence). The CDR3 covers 14 residues. J was trimmed by 9 bases and V by 2 bases; bases with no gene match: 5. CDR3: CAWSLQGASSPLHF. The DNA of the CDR3 is TGTGCCTGGAGTTTACAGGGGGCGAGTTCACCCCTCCACTTT.